This T cell receptor (beta chain) originates from a study of technical replicates of blood from several donors. The method was immunoSEQ multiplex PCR; TCRdb's version includes in-frame clones alone and lacks a portion of them. The sample shows approximately 79,000 clones, around 90% of them seen only once. This CDR3 comprises 14 residues. V gave up 0 bases and J gave up 3 bases, with 7 bases separating them. CDR1 is SEHNR, CDR2 FQNEAQ, per germline (reference sequence). Sequencing input: T cells isolated from PBMCs. This chain joins TRBV7-9 and TRBJ2-3, with D maybe TRBD1 (5 bases). This TCR was sampled from a human donor in good health. CDR3 region: CASSLAQGTDTQYF. CDR3 sequence (DNA): TGTGCCAGCAGCTTAGCTCAGGGAACAGATACGCAGTATTTT.